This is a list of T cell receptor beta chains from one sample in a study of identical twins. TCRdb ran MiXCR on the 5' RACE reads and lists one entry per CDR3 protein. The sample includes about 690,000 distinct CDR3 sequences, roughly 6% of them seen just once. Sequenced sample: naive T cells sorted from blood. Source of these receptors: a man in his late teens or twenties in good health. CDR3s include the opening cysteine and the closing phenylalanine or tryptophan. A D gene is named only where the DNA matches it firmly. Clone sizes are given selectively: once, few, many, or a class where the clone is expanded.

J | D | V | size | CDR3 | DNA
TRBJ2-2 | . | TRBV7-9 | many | CASRGQSGTGELFF | TGTGCCAGTAGAGGACAGAGTGGCACCGGGGAGCTGTTTTTT
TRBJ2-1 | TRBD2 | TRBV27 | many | CASSPTSGLAGGHNEQFF | TGTGCCAGCAGTCCGACATCCGGACTAGCGGGAGGCCACAATGAGCAGTTCTTC
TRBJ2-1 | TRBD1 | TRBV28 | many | CASSRGTGLLNEQFF | TGTGCCAGCAGCCGTGGGACAGGACTTTTAAATGAGCAGTTCTTC
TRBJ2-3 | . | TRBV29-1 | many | CSVEIDTQYF | TGCAGCGTTGAAATTGATACGCAGTATTTT
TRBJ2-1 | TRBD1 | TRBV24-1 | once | CAISRTGRNEQFF | TGTGCCATCTCACGGACAGGTCGAAATGAGCAGTTCTTC
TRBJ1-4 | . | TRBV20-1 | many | CSAPGIQEKLFF | TGCAGTGCTCCAGGGATACAGGAAAAACTGTTTTTT
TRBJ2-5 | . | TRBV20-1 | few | CSAKKGLASETQYF | TGCAGTGCTAAAAAGGGTCTAGCTTCCGAGACCCAGTACTTC
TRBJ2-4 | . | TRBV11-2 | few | CASSLEQNIQYF | TGTGCCAGCAGCTTAGAGCAAAACATTCAGTACTTC
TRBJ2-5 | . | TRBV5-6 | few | CASSLEMGGRETQYF | TGTGCCAGCAGCTTGGAGATGGGGGGCCGGGAGACCCAGTACTTC
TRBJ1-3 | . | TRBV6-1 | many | CASRGRVSGNTIYF | TGTGCCAGCAGGGGGAGGGTCTCTGGAAACACCATATATTTT
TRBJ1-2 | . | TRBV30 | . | CAWSAGNYGYTF | TGTGCCTGGAGTGCGGGGAACTATGGCTACACCTTC
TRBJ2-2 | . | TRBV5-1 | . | CASSLEKNTGELFF | TGCGCCAGCAGCTTGGAAAAGAACACCGGGGAGCTGTTTTTT
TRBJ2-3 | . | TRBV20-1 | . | CSARISPLSTDTQYF | TGCAGTGCTAGAATAAGTCCCCTTAGCACAGATACGCAGTATTTT
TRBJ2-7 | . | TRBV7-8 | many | CASSLQFPLYEQYF | TGTGCCAGCAGCTTACAATTTCCACTCTACGAGCAGTACTTC
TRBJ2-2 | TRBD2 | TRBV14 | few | CASSPGLAGPGELFF | TGTGCCAGCAGCCCCGGACTAGCGGGACCCGGGGAGCTGTTTTTT
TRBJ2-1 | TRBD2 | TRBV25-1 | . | CASSESASGRTHEQFF | TGTGCCAGCAGTGAATCCGCTAGCGGGAGAACGCATGAGCAGTTCTTC
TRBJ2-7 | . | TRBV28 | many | CASTDPAGEQYF | TGTGCCAGCACCGATCCCGCGGGCGAGCAGTACTTC
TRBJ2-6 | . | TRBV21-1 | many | CARNPGTGDSGANVLTF | TGTGCCAGGAACCCCGGGACAGGGGACTCTGGGGCCAACGTCCTGACTTTC
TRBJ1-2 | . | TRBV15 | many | CATKPGITFYGYTF | TGTGCCACCAAACCCGGGATAACCTTCTATGGCTACACCTTC
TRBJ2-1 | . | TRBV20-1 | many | CSANEWPEQFF | TGCAGTGCTAACGAATGGCCTGAGCAGTTCTTC
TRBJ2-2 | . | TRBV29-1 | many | CSVGGASGTGELFF | TGCAGCGTTGGAGGGGCGTCGGGCACCGGGGAGCTGTTTTTT
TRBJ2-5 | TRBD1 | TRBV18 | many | CASSPRTGGLQETQYF | TGTGCCAGCTCACCGAGGACAGGGGGGCTCCAAGAGACCCAGTACTTC
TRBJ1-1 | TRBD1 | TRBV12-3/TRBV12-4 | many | CASRLQGGPSEAFF | TGTGCCAGCAGGTTACAGGGGGGTCCGTCTGAAGCTTTCTTT
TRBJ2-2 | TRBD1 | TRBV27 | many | CASKTGTANTGELFF | TGTGCCAGCAAAACCGGGACAGCTAACACCGGGGAGCTGTTTTTT
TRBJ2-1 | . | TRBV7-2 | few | CASSFRRQRDEQFF | TGTGCCAGCAGCTTTCGACGGCAACGGGATGAGCAGTTCTTC
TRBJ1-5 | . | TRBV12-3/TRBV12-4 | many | CASSWRGSNQPQHF | TGTGCCAGCAGTTGGCGGGGGAGCAATCAGCCCCAGCATTTT
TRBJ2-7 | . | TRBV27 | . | CASSLSTLYFHEQYF | TGTGCCAGCAGTTTATCGACCCTCTATTTCCACGAGCAGTACTTC
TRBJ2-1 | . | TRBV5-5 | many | CASSLGGRVRQFF | TGTGCCAGCAGCTTAGGTGGCAGAGTTCGGCAGTTCTTC
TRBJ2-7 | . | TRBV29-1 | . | CSVVGRISYEQYF | TGCAGCGTTGTGGGACGGATCTCCTACGAGCAGTACTTC